This T cell receptor (beta chain) appears in the sequencing data of a study of T cells after yellow fever vaccination. This clonotype was observed a few times. The TCR cDNA carried a universal primer site and UMIs from 5'RACE template switching. MiXCR was run by TCRdb on the 5' RACE reads, yielding one entry per CDR3 protein. The sample carries about 96,000 distinct CDR3 sequences, roughly 8.2% recorded once. The source is a man aged 18 to 29 who received the YFV17D yellow fever vaccine. The sequences come from CD8+ T cells not binding an NS4B(214-222) dextramer, sorted from PBMCs, collected around 15 days after the first yellow fever vaccination.

The CDR3 protein is CASSLGHYNEQFF. The CDR3, as DNA: TGTGCCAGTAGTTTAGGGCACTACAATGAGCAGTTCTTC. The chain uses TRBV19 and TRBJ2-1; the D is unclear. V lost 5 bases, J lost 3 bases, and 8 bases lay in between. Germline CDR1 is LNHDA and CDR2 is SQIVND (reference sequence). This CDR3 is built from 13 residues.